Listed here are 2 T cell receptor beta chains from one sample, sequenced in a study of blood T cells in healthy people across ages. PCR was performed a second time for about 6 to 12 cycles using a sample-barcoded 5' primer and a J-beta primer mix. TCRdb re-analysed the 5' RACE reads in MiXCR, keeping a single row per CDR3 protein. Among 550,000 to 700,000 distinct CDR3 sequences listed, 27% were seen once. Sequencing input: blood. All receptors come from a woman aged 65 to 85 in good health.

The genes are TRBV14 and TRBJ2-7; 8 bases match TRBD1. Germline assignment: CDR1 SGHDN and CDR2 FVKESK. This CDR3 has 15 amino acids. The V and J ends lost 4 bases and 2 bases, in that order; junction bases with no gene match: 7. CDR3 nucleotide sequence: TGTGCCAGCAGCCCCGTACCGGACAGGGCCTACGAGCAGTACTTC. Translating it yields CASSPVPDRAYEQYF.

The sample holds one count of this clonotype. The genes are TRBV20-1 and TRBJ1-5; D call uncertain. Germline V gives CDR1 DFQATT, CDR2 SNEGSKA (reference sequence). CDR3 size: 14 residues. V dropped 4 bases and J dropped 0 bases, with 10 bases sitting between them. CDR3 region: CSATRLSSNQPQHF. CDR3 bases: TGCAGTGCTACAAGGTTGAGTAGCAATCAGCCCCAGCATTTT.